Following are 28 T cell receptor beta chains from one sample sequenced in a study of T cell changes during pregnancy in multiple sclerosis. TCRdb keeps only in-frame clones here, not all; method: immunoSEQ multiplex PCR. Of more than 65,000 clones in the sample, under 90% were seen once. Sequences were derived from peripheral blood, sampled after pregnancy. The receptors originated from a female donor in good health, enrolled as a control in a pregnancy study.

The V call is TRBV18, the J call TRBJ1-4, with unresolved D. This CDR3 contains 15 residues. V lost 0 bases and J 5 bases, leaving 10 bases between the germline ends. Germline loops: CDR1 KGHSH, CDR2 LQKENI. CDR3 in amino acids: CASSPPASVNEKLFF. The DNA for the CDR3 is TGTGCCAGCTCACCACCGGCATCAGTGAATGAAAAACTGTTTTTT. Variable domain in full (rest from reference TRBV18 and TRBJ1-4): NAGVMQNPRHLVRRRGQEARLRCSPMKGHSHVYWYRQLPEEGLKFMVYLQKENIIDESGMPKERFSAEFPKEGPSILRIQQVVRGDSAAYFCASSPPASVNEKLFFGSGTQLSVL.

The chain joins TRBV6-1 to TRBJ1-3; 8 nucleotides line up with TRBD1. Germline CDR1 reads MNHNS; CDR2 reads SASEGT. Trimming removed 3 bases from V and 4 bases from J; junction bases left unmatched: 11. CDR3 length: 17 amino acids. The CDR3 region has the DNA TGTGCCAGCAGTGACTATCCTGGGCAGGGGGCGGGAAACACCATATATTTT. Its protein is CASSDYPGQGAGNTIYF.

Only a few counts were recorded for this clone. V and J are TRBV5-8 and TRBJ1-4, with D possibly being TRBD1 (6 bases). The CDR3 sequence is 15 residues long. CDR1 SGHTS and CDR2 YDEGEE come from the germline V gene. V was pared by 6 bases and J by 8 bases, with 20 bases between. In nucleotides, the CDR3 is TGTGCCAGCATGGTCCCGATGGGCCAGGGGGAAAAACTGTTTTTT. Translated, it gives CASMVPMGQGEKLFF.

The chain has TRBV30 and TRBJ2-1; TRBD1 aligns across 9 bases. The CDR3 is 16 residues long. The junction had 15 bases not matched to a gene; V was cut back by 7 bases and J by 5 bases. Germline V lookup: CDR1 GTSNPN, CDR2 SVGIG (reference sequence). The CDR3 DNA sequence: TGTGCCTCCATCCTCACCGGGACAGGGAAAAACAATGAGCAGTTCTTC. Protein sequence: CASILTGTGKNNEQFF.

The table lists this clone with many counts. This chain links TRBV5-1 with TRBJ2-7; 10 nucleotides align to TRBD2. Per germline, CDR1 SGHRS and CDR2 YFSETQ. The CDR3 runs 16 residues. V was clipped by 6 bases and J by 0 bases; unmatched bases: 9. Here the CDR3 reads CASMSSGGSSSYEQYF. The DNA for the CDR3 is TGCGCCAGCATGAGTAGCGGGGGGTCGAGCTCCTACGAGCAGTACTTC.

The chain carries TRBV5-1 and TRBJ2-1; possibly TRBD1 for D (6 bases). The length of the CDR3 is 14 residues. V lost 4 bases and J 3 bases, leaving 11 bases between the germline ends. Germline V gene lookup returns CDR1 SGHRS and CDR2 YFSETQ. CDR3 residues: CASSPQGDYNEQFF. The CDR3 coding sequence is TGCGCCAGCAGCCCACAGGGTGACTACAATGAGCAGTTCTTC.

The rearrangement links TRBV5-1 to TRBJ2-1; 7 positions agree with TRBD2. This CDR3 has 14 amino acids. The germline V gene encodes CDR1 SGHRS and CDR2 YFSETQ. V was clipped by 2 bases and J by 3 bases; unmatched bases: 2. The CDR3 here is CASSLPGGYNEQFF. Written as DNA, the CDR3 is TGCGCCAGCAGCTTACCGGGAGGCTACAATGAGCAGTTCTTC.

The chain uses TRBV7-8 and TRBJ2-7, with D unresolved. From germline, CDR1 is SGHVS and CDR2 FQNEAQ. The CDR3 contains 13 residues. V was clipped by 0 bases and J by 11 bases, with 14 bases between them. CDR3 DNA sequence: TGTGCCAGCAGCTTAGCGCTCGGTCCGGGTGAGTACTTC. Protein: CASSLALGPGEYF.

The chain couples TRBV19 to TRBJ1-1, with 9 bases fitting TRBD1. CDR3 length: 17 amino acids. The germline V gene encodes CDR1 LNHDA and CDR2 SQIVND (reference sequence). Unmatched junction bases numbered 11, after V lost 6 bases and J lost 0 bases. The DNA of the CDR3 is TGTGCCAGTAGCCCGGTACAGGGGGCGACTATGAACACTGAAGCTTTCTTT. The encoded protein is CASSPVQGATMNTEAFF.

The V and J genes are TRBV6-6 and TRBJ2-7; the match to TRBD2 covers 11 bases. The CDR3 extends over 15 amino acids. Germline loops: CDR1 MNHNY, CDR2 SVGAGI (reference sequence). The V segment lost 1 base and the J segment 4 bases; nucleotides outside the gene matches: 3. The CDR3 bases are TGTGCCAGCAGTTACTTAGCGGGAGGGTCGTACGAGCAGTACTTC. Translating it yields CASSYLAGGSYEQYF.

The rearrangement links TRBV7-2 to TRBJ1-5, with 9 bases lining up with TRBD1. The CDR3 length is 17 residues. The germline CDR1 and CDR2 sequences are SGHTA and FQGNSA. V gave up 5 bases and J gave up 1 base; unmatched junction bases: 9. The CDR3 loop is CASSTLWTGASNQPQHF. CDR3 bases: TGTGCCAGCAGCACTCTGTGGACAGGGGCAAGCAATCAGCCCCAGCATTTT.

The V and J genes are TRBV27 and TRBJ2-7, with D possibly matching TRBD1 (6 bases). Germline assignment: CDR1 MNHEY and CDR2 SMNVEV (reference sequence). V lost 5 bases and J 0 bases, leaving 8 bases between the germline ends. The CDR3 totals 13 residues. The CDR3 protein is CASSGQSSYEQYF. The DNA of the CDR3 is TGTGCCAGCAGTGGACAGAGCTCCTACGAGCAGTACTTC.

This chain joins TRBV19 and TRBJ2-7; D may be TRBD2 (5 bases). V was pared by 1 base and J by 0 bases, with 13 bases between. Germline V gene sequence: CDR1 LNHDA, CDR2 SQIVND (reference sequence). The length of the CDR3 is 16 residues. The CDR3 loop reads CASSIVTTQSSYEQYF. The CDR3 DNA reads TGTGCCAGTAGTATAGTGACTACCCAAAGCTCCTACGAGCAGTACTTC.

The CDR3 spells CASSSQGPGSYEQYF. Written as DNA, the CDR3 is TGTGCCAGCAGTTCACAGGGCCCCGGGTCCTACGAGCAGTACTTC. This chain joins TRBV6-1 and TRBJ2-7; tentative D call: TRBD1 (6 bases). This CDR3 is 15 amino acids long. Germline CDR1 and CDR2: MNHNS and SASEGT. V gave up 5 bases and J gave up 1 base, with 15 bases separating them.

The chain has TRBV7-9 and TRBJ2-1; 10 bases match TRBD2. Germline V gives CDR1 SEHNR, CDR2 FQNEAQ (reference sequence). With 4 bases clipped from V and 7 bases from J, the junction kept 4 bases outside the gene matches. There are 14 residues in the CDR3. This chain's CDR3 is CASSSTSGKNEQFF. The DNA of the CDR3 is TGTGCCAGCAGCTCTACTAGCGGGAAGAATGAGCAGTTCTTC.

The chain links TRBV7-9 to TRBJ2-3, with D possibly matching TRBD1 (5 bases). The CDR3 has 17 amino acids. The germline V gene has CDR1 SEHNR and CDR2 FQNEAQ (reference sequence). The ends were cut back, 3 bases at V and 0 bases at J, with 16 bases in the middle. The CDR3 sequence is CASSFGALITSTDTQYF. The CDR3 nucleotides are TGTGCCAGCAGCTTTGGGGCCTTGATAACCAGCACAGATACGCAGTATTTT.

In its sample, this clone was seen once. The chain couples TRBV6-4 to TRBJ2-3, with TRBD2 matching over 15 bases. The CDR3 covers 19 residues. J lost 0 bases, V lost 5 bases, and 9 bases had no gene match. In germline, CDR1 is MRHNA, CDR2 SNTAGT. This chain's CDR3 is CASSSTGTSGRISTDTQYF. CDR3 bases: TGTGCCAGCAGTTCTACCGGGACTAGCGGGAGGATTAGCACAGATACGCAGTATTTT.

J is TRBJ2-1 and V is TRBV6-1; 7 bases align to TRBD2. The CDR3 contains 13 residues. Germline V gene lookup returns CDR1 MNHNS and CDR2 SASEGT. Trimming at V came to 6 bases and at J to 4 bases, leaving 3 bases not matched to a gene. CDR3 nucleotide sequence: TGTGCCAGCAGGGGGGAGGGTTACAATGAGCAGTTCTTC. The encoded protein is CASRGEGYNEQFF.

The rearrangement joins TRBV14 to TRBJ1-2, with D maybe TRBD1 (6 bases). In germline, CDR1 is SGHDN, CDR2 FVKESK. V lost 1 base and J lost 7, with 16 bases in between. The CDR3 contains 15 residues. The DNA for the CDR3 is TGTGCCAGCAGCCAAGGTAGAGCAGGGGTACTTGGCTACACCTTC. This translates into CASSQGRAGVLGYTF.

The chain joins TRBV4-3 to TRBJ1-2; tentatively, D is TRBD1 (5 bases). This CDR3 comprises 15 residues. V was trimmed by 4 bases and J by 7 bases, leaving 19 bases between them. Germline loops: CDR1 LGHNA, CDR2 YSLEER. CDR3 protein: CASSPSQGIRSGYTF. DNA of the CDR3: TGCGCCAGCAGCCCAAGCCAGGGCATTCGGTCTGGCTACACCTTC.

Notes on this clone: It is unclear where the CDR3 begins or ends on the DNA, so no DNA is shown, and the CDR3 is as TCRdb lists it. This chain uses TRBV10-3 with TRBJ2-7; TRBD1 reflects the table's D call only, with no check against the DNA. Per germline, CDR1 ENHRY and CDR2 SYGVKD. The CDR3 comprises 13 residues, both ends counted. CDR3 protein: CAISVGTGAALDF.

V usage is TRBV5-8 and J usage is TRBJ1-2, with TRBD1 matching over 7 bases. This CDR3 has 13 amino acids. V shed 4 bases, J shed 7 bases, and the junction held 7 bases outside the gene matches. The germline gives CDR1 SGHTS, CDR2 YDEGEE. For the CDR3, the DNA is TGTGCCAGCAGCGCGCTCAGGGGGTCTGGCTACACCTTC. It codes for CASSALRGSGYTF.

This chain joins TRBV7-2 and TRBJ2-3; TRBD2 agrees at 9 bases. The V gene's germline CDR1 is SGHTA and CDR2 FQGNSA. J was trimmed by 3 bases and V by 6 bases; bases with no gene match: 7. The CDR3 is made up of 15 amino acids. In DNA, the CDR3 is TGTGCCAGCAGGCGGGAGGGACGGGCGACAGATACGCAGTATTTT. Translation gives CASRREGRATDTQYF. Combining the CDR3 with reference TRBV7-2 and TRBJ2-3 gives the whole variable domain GAGVSQSPSNKVTEKGKDVELRCDPISGHTALYWYRQSLGQGLEFLIYFQGNSAPDKSGLPSDRFSAERTGGSVSTLTIQRTQQEDSAVYLCASRREGRATDTQYFGPGTRLTVL.

The chain has TRBV5-4 and TRBJ2-3; 11 bases line up with TRBD2. Germline V gene data show CDR1 as SGHNT and CDR2 as YYREEE (reference sequence). J gave up 6 bases and V 5 bases, and 8 bases lay outside the gene matches. The length of the CDR3 is 15 residues. In DNA form, the CDR3 reads TGTGCCAGCAGAGCCGTAGCGGGGGGGCGGGATACGCAGTATTTT. This gives the protein CASRAVAGGRDTQYF.

V usage is TRBV27 and J usage is TRBJ2-1, with 7 bases aligning to TRBD2. The CDR3 runs 16 residues. Germline CDR1 reads MNHEY; CDR2 reads SMNVEV (reference sequence). After removal of 2 bases from V and 7 bases from J, the junction contained 11 bases not matched to a gene. The CDR3: CASSLERRASGNEQFF. The CDR3 nucleotides are TGTGCCAGCAGTTTAGAGCGTCGAGCTAGCGGAAATGAGCAGTTCTTC.

The chain joins TRBV19 to TRBJ2-1; 9 positions match TRBD2. This CDR3 has 19 residues. V trimming: 1 base; J trimming: 2 bases; junction bases outside the gene matches: 12. CDR1 is LNHDA and CDR2 is SQIVND in the germline V gene (reference sequence). CDR3 coding DNA: TGTGCCAGTAGTATAGGCTTAACCGGCGGGGGGGCAGCCTACAATGAGCAGTTCTTC. Translating it yields CASSIGLTGGGAAYNEQFF.

This rearrangement joins TRBV6-5 to TRBJ2-7; tentative D call: TRBD2 (5 bases). The V end lost 2 bases, the J end lost 1 base, and 9 bases lay between the germline ends. Germline values: CDR1 MNHEY, CDR2 SVGAGI. This CDR3 contains 14 residues. CDR3: CASSYLTSSYEQYF. Written as DNA, the CDR3 is TGTGCCAGCAGTTACCTCACTAGTTCCTACGAGCAGTACTTC.

CDR3 DNA sequence: TGCGCCAGCAGAAACGGGGTGGGGACAGGGGGCGACGAGCAGTACTTC. This translates into CASRNGVGTGGDEQYF. The rearrangement uses TRBV5-1 and TRBJ2-7; TRBD1 matches at 12 bases. The CDR3 has 16 residues. The V gene's germline CDR1 is SGHRS and CDR2 YFSETQ. After removal of 5 bases from V and 5 bases from J, the junction contained 11 bases not matched to a gene.